The clone carrying this T cell receptor beta chain was picked up one time. Its matching antigen is unknown. These data are taken from a study of cytomegalovirus exposure and HLA in healthy donors. General observations from the study: Cytomegalovirus-associated status was assigned to approximately 160 TCR beta chains. The CMV antigen specificity of three CMV-associated chains was confirmed through in vitro analysis.

The study ran its PCR with 60 Vbeta and 13 Jbeta primers. Here immunoSEQ multiplex PCR was the method, and the copy in TCRdb shows in-frame clones only, minus some. Of approximately 200,000 clones in the sample, almost 80% were seen once. The CDR3 has 14 residues. V lost 4 bases to trimming and J lost 4 bases; unmatched junction nucleotides: 3. Germline lookup yields CDR1 SGHRS and CDR2 YFSETQ. The source material was PBMCs. V gene TRBV5-1 combines with J gene TRBJ1-1; 11 nucleotides agree with TRBD1. This sequence originates from a woman aged 18-30 years in good health and CMV-seronegative. CDR3 DNA: TGCGCCAGCAGCGGGGGGACAGGGGGCACTGAAGCTTTCTTT. The encoded protein is CASSGGTGGTEAFF.